This TCR beta chain was recovered during a study of blood T cell repertoires in COVID-19. Turning to the study itself: Collection of acute and convalescent COVID-19 samples took place in the United States, Italy and Spain. PBMCs, B-cell-depleted T cells, or T cells provided the cDNA or gDNA that made up the material.

This clone is a singleton in its sample. Here immunoSEQ multiplex PCR was the method, and the copy in TCRdb shows in-frame clones only, minus some. The table records about 47,000 clones, approximately 85% of them present only once. The V end lost 4 bases, the J end lost 5 bases, and 13 bases lay between the germline ends. The CDR3 sequence is 14 residues long. In germline, CDR1 is SGDLS, CDR2 YYNGEE. The TCR originated in a man over 45 with active COVID-19. The chain links TRBV9 to TRBJ2-1; D is uncertain. Sequenced sample: peripheral blood. The CDR3 reads CASSYHQEDNEQFF. The DNA of the CDR3 is TGTGCCAGCAGCTACCATCAGGAAGACAATGAGCAGTTCTTC.